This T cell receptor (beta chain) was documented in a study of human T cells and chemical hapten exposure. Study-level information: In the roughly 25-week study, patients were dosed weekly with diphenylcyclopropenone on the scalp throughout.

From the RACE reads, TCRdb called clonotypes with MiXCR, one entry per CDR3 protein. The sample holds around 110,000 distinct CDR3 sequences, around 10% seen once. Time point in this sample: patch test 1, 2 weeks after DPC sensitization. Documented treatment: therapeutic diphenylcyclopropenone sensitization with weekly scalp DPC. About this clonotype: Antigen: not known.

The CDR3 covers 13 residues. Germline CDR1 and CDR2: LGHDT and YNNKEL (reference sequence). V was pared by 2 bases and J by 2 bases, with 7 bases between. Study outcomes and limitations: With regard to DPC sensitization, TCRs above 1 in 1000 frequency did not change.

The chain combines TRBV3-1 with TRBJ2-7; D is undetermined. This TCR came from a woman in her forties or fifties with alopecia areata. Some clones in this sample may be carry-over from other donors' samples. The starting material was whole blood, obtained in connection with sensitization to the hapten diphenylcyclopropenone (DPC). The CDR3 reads CASSQSATYEQYF. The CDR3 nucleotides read TGTGCCAGCAGCCAAAGCGCGACCTACGAGCAGTACTTC.